One and the same sample provided the 20 T cell receptor beta chains below, sequenced in a study of human CD8 memory T cell subsets. TPEX cells were early memory CD8+ T cells (CCR7+ PD-1+ TIGIT+) that had exhausted-like traits. TCR beta was sequenced from UMI-tagged 5' RACE libraries. Reanalyzing the 5' RACE reads, TCRdb keeps one entry per CDR3 protein, without DNA. The sample yields 7,500 to 9,000 distinct CDR3 sequences, of which the top ten take up roughly 15%. The sequenced sample was CD8+ T cells from PBMCs. These receptors all come from a human donor in good health.

By frequency, this clonotype registers medium-sized. The rearrangement uses TRBV7-8 and TRBJ2-5; TCRdb's assignment of TRBD2 cannot be checked, as there is no DNA. Germline V gene sequence: CDR1 SGHVS, CDR2 FQNEAQ. The CDR3 is 14 residues long. CDR3 loop: CASTPGTSAETQYF.

The gene calls are TRBV28 and TRBJ2-5; TCRdb calls TRBD1, which cannot be checked without DNA. Germline V CDR1 and CDR2: MDHEN, SYDVKM. This CDR3 has 15 residues. The CDR3 spells CASSLQGMKGETQYF.

The chain carries TRBV2 and TRBJ2-1; lacking DNA, the TRBD2 call made by TCRdb goes unchecked. Germline V gene sequence: CDR1 SNHLY, CDR2 FYNNEI. The CDR3 covers 15 residues. CDR3: CASRTLAGEFNEQFF.

This rearrangement joins TRBV30 to TRBJ1-2; TCRdb reports TRBD1, a call that lacks DNA to check it against. The length of the CDR3 is 15 residues. Germline loops: CDR1 GTSNPN, CDR2 SVGIG (reference sequence). CDR3 sequence reads: CAWSLPGQGVFGYTF.

The CDR3 here is CATSRSLAGGTYEQYF. The V call is TRBV15, the J call TRBJ2-7; TCRdb's D call of TRBD1 is untestable without DNA. The germline CDR1 and CDR2 sequences are LNHNV and YYDKDF (reference sequence). The CDR3 loop spans 16 amino acids.

The chain carries TRBV27 and TRBJ2-4; TCRdb proposes TRBD2, but this gene call is untestable without DNA. CDR1 is MNHEY and CDR2 is SMNVEV in the germline V gene (reference sequence). The length of the CDR3 is 14 residues. CDR3 sequence reads: CASSTALDGGIQYF.

The V gene is TRBV27, the J gene TRBJ1-2; TCRdb designates TRBD1, a call that cannot be tested without DNA. Germline loops: CDR1 MNHEY, CDR2 SMNVEV (reference sequence). CDR3 length equals 15 residues. CDR3: CASRHRGADNYGYTF.

This CDR3 reads CASSSTRVALKETQYF. The chain is built from TRBV7-9 and TRBJ2-5; TCRdb's D call of TRBD2 is untestable without DNA. The CDR3 totals 16 residues. The germline gives CDR1 SEHNR, CDR2 FQNEAQ (reference sequence).

V usage is TRBV7-8 and J usage is TRBJ2-7; with no DNA, the TCRdb D assignment of TRBD2 cannot be verified. Germline loops: CDR1 SGHVS, CDR2 FQNEAQ. The CDR3 consists of 15 residues. CDR3: CASSLAGGPAYEQYF.

This clonotype is medium-sized by frequency. The rearrangement joins TRBV10-3 to TRBJ2-1; TCRdb calls TRBD2, which cannot be checked without DNA. Germline lookup yields CDR1 ENHRY and CDR2 SYGVKD. The CDR3 totals 16 residues. This chain's CDR3 is CAISESVTSGDNEQFF.

The chain combines TRBV14 with TRBJ2-3; TCRdb calls TRBD1, which cannot be checked without DNA. The CDR3 runs 16 residues. Per the germline V gene, CDR1 is SGHDN and CDR2 is FVKESK. CDR3 in amino acids: CASSHFPGQGPDTQYF.

This clonotype shows up as hyperexpanded (1% or more) by frequency. J is TRBJ2-3 and V is TRBV5-5; the D call of TRBD2 rests on TCRdb alone, since no DNA is present to check it. The CDR3 totals 14 residues. Germline assignment: CDR1 SGHKS and CDR2 YYEKEE (reference sequence). The CDR3 here is CASSFEGIGDTQYF.

The chain carries TRBV7-2 and TRBJ1-1. CDR1 SGHTA and CDR2 FQGNSA come from the germline V gene. The CDR3 is 15 residues long. The CDR3: CASSPSGFPFTEAFF.

The rearrangement uses TRBV5-6 and TRBJ2-1; TCRdb gives TRBD1 as the D gene, but with no DNA this cannot be confirmed. Germline-derived CDR1 and CDR2 are SGHDT and YYEEEE. CDR3 length equals 16 residues. The CDR3 loop is CASSLGPTGRDNEQFF. Drawing the rest from reference TRBV5-6 and TRBJ2-1, the complete variable domain is DAGVTQSPTHLIKTRGQQVTLRCSPKSGHDTVSWYQQALGQGPQFIFQYYEEEERQRGNFPDRFSGHQFPNYSSELNVNALLLGDSALYLCASSLGPTGRDNEQFFGPGTRLTVL.

This chain links TRBV18 with TRBJ2-7; TCRdb's assignment of TRBD2 cannot be checked, as there is no DNA. CDR3 size: 11 residues. Germline-derived CDR1 and CDR2 are KGHSH and LQKENI. CDR3 loop: CASSRDYEQYF.

The chain employs TRBV28 and TRBJ2-1; TCRdb's D call of TRBD1 is untestable without DNA. The length of the CDR3 is 16 residues. Germline V gives CDR1 MDHEN, CDR2 SYDVKM. This CDR3 is CASSLDRADPYNEQFF. Using reference TRBV28 and TRBJ2-1 for the parts outside the CDR3, the full variable domain is DVKVTQSSRYLVKRTGEKVFLECVQDMDHENMFWYRQDPGLGLRLIYFSYDVKMKEKGDIPEGYSVSREKKERFSLILESASTNQTSMYLCASSLDRADPYNEQFFGPGTRLTVL.

The V and J genes are TRBV30 and TRBJ2-1; TCRdb designates TRBD1, a call that cannot be tested without DNA. From germline, CDR1 is GTSNPN and CDR2 SVGIG (reference sequence). The CDR3 totals 13 residues. This CDR3 is CACEGQGYNEQFF. Full variable domain (rest looked up from reference TRBV30 and TRBJ2-1): SQTIHQWPATLVQPVGSPLSLECTVEGTSNPNLYWYRQAAGRGLQLLFYSVGIGQISSEVPQNLSASRPQDRQFILSSKKLLLSDSGFYLCACEGQGYNEQFFGPGTRLTVL.

The V gene is TRBV7-9, the J gene TRBJ2-5. The CDR3 is 14 residues long. The germline gives CDR1 SEHNR, CDR2 FQNEAQ (reference sequence). CDR3: CASSSFDGIETQYF.

This chain joins TRBV7-9 and TRBJ1-5; TCRdb gives TRBD1 as the D gene, but with no DNA this cannot be confirmed. This CDR3 has 16 residues. Germline V gene lookup returns CDR1 SEHNR and CDR2 FQNEAQ (reference sequence). The CDR3 region is CASSSTDSYSNQPQHF.

Its frequency marks this clonotype as medium-sized. The chain links TRBV11-2 to TRBJ2-3; TCRdb gives TRBD1 as the D gene, but with no DNA this cannot be confirmed. The CDR3 loop spans 17 amino acids. The germline CDR1 and CDR2 sequences are SGHAT and FQNNGV. The CDR3 sequence is CASSKDRDRGRMDTQYF.